This T cell receptor (beta chain) was identified during a study of T cells in Graves' hyperthyroidism and ophthalmopathy. Germline-derived CDR1 and CDR2 are SGHRS and YFSETQ. This CDR3 contains 14 residues. Trimming took 4 bases from V and 3 from J, leaving 11 bases between them. This clonotype appeared a few times. Its antigen is as yet unknown. RNA transcripts provided the source from which TCR beta CDR3 regions were amplified. TCR CDR3 regions were first amplified by RT-PCR with HTBI primers. TCRdb redid the calling of the multiplex PCR reads with MiXCR, one entry per CDR3 protein. The top ten hold roughly 29% of the sample, which has about 180,000 distinct CDR3 sequences, about 17% seen once. Study observations and caveats: Most thyroid clonotypes expanded above 0.001 appeared in blood too.

Sequencing was done on a sample of blood. This receptor was identified in a woman between 45 and 60 years old with Graves' hyperthyroidism. The rearrangement links TRBV5-1 to TRBJ1-3, with D possibly matching TRBD1 (5 bases). The CDR3 here is CASSTTAHGNTIYF. The CDR3 DNA is TGCGCCAGCAGCACGACAGCCCATGGAAACACCATATATTTT.